These 15 T cell receptor beta chains share one sample of origin, sequenced in a study of STAT5B mutations in CD4+ large granular lymphocyte leukemia. This table comes from immunoSEQ multiplex PCR, and its TCRdb copy is limited to in-frame clones, with some not included. Of approximately 40,000 clones in the sample, approximately 84% were seen once. Sequenced: CD4+ T cells from blood buffy coats. These TCRs come from a human donor in good health.

The chain carries TRBV9 and TRBJ1-1; 8 positions agree with TRBD1. J lost 1 base, V lost 6 bases, and 8 bases had no gene match. The germline gives CDR1 SGDLS, CDR2 YYNGEE. This CDR3 is built from 15 residues. CDR3 sequence (DNA): TGTGCCAGCACCAGGTCGGGACAGGAGAACACTGAAGCTTTCTTT. Amino acids: CASTRSGQENTEAFF.

This clone was counted between two and nine times. This chain uses TRBV28 with TRBJ1-1, with 8 bases fitting TRBD1. Germline V gives CDR1 MDHEN, CDR2 SYDVKM. The CDR3 runs 14 residues. The J segment lost 2 bases and the V segment lost 7 bases, leaving 6 bases of the junction unmatched. In DNA, the CDR3 is TGTGCCAGCACTGACAGGGGCCGAAACACTGAAGCTTTCTTT. As protein: CASTDRGRNTEAFF. The whole variable domain, filled in from reference TRBV28 and TRBJ1-1, reads DVKVTQSSRYLVKRTGEKVFLECVQDMDHENMFWYRQDPGLGLRLIYFSYDVKMKEKGDIPEGYSVSREKKERFSLILESASTNQTSMYLCASTDRGRNTEAFFGQGTRLTVV.

The rearrangement uses TRBV6-5 and TRBJ2-3, with D tentatively TRBD1 (5 bases). Germline CDR1 MNHEY, CDR2 SVGAGI. Between the trimmed V and J ends, which lost 0 bases and 7 bases, there was a span of 14 bases. CDR3 length: 15 residues. CDR3 in amino acids: CASSYSGLSPYTQYF. CDR3 DNA sequence: TGTGCCAGCAGTTACTCGGGGCTTTCCCCCTATACGCAGTATTTT.

The gene calls are TRBV28 and TRBJ1-3; tentative D call: TRBD1 (5 bases). The V gene's germline CDR1 is MDHEN and CDR2 SYDVKM. Trimming took off 7 bases at V and 8 bases at J, with 21 bases between the two ends. The CDR3 spans 15 residues. CDR3 in DNA: TGTGCCAGCATCATTGGAGGGGCACGGGGTGACACCATATATTTT. Its protein is CASIIGGARGDTIYF.

For the CDR3, the DNA is TGTGCCAGCAGCCCCGGGGGCACCTCCTACGAGCAGTACTTC. Its protein product is CASSPGGTSYEQYF. J is TRBJ2-5 and V is TRBV7-3, with D perhaps given as TRBD1 or TRBD2 (6 bases each). The J call may be faulty, since TRBJ2-7 better matches the DNA end. The CDR3 runs 14 residues. Germline CDR1 SGHTA, CDR2 FQGTGA.

In this sample, this clone turned up once. This chain connects TRBV7-6 to TRBJ2-1, with 10 bases that match TRBD2. V shed 5 bases and J 6 bases; nucleotides not matched to a gene: 13. Germline CDR1 reads SGHVS; CDR2 reads FNYEAQ. The CDR3 totals 17 residues. For the CDR3, the DNA is TGTGCCAGCAGCATAGGGGCCTCGGGACTAGCGCTCAATGAGCAGTTCTTC. The encoded protein is CASSIGASGLALNEQFF.

The rearrangement uses TRBV9 and TRBJ2-1; D gene ambiguous. V was cut by 2 bases and J by 0 bases, with 9 bases left in between. Germline CDR1 SGDLS, CDR2 YYNGEE. This CDR3 has 15 amino acids. CDR3 protein: CASSVLISSYNEQFF. In nucleotides, the CDR3 is TGTGCCAGCAGCGTTCTCATAAGCTCCTACAATGAGCAGTTCTTC.

The chain is built from TRBV4-2 and TRBJ1-2, with a weak D call TRBD1 (5 bases). Germline loops: CDR1 LGHNA, CDR2 YNFKEQ. V lost 5 bases and J lost 7, with 17 bases in between. The CDR3 runs 14 residues. The CDR3 reads CASSDGTGGSGYTF. The CDR3 coding sequence is TGTGCCAGCAGCGACGGAACGGGGGGGAGTGGCTACACCTTC.

This clone was seen a few times. This chain joins TRBV4-2 and TRBJ2-7, with 8 bases matching TRBD2. Germline loops: CDR1 LGHNA, CDR2 YNFKEQ. The J segment lost 2 bases and the V segment lost 0 bases, leaving 6 bases of the junction unmatched. The CDR3 runs to 16 residues. In nucleotides, the CDR3 is TGTGCCAGCAGCCAAGATATCGTAGCGGGGACCTACGAGCAGTACTTC. As protein: CASSQDIVAGTYEQYF.

This chain links TRBV11-3 with TRBJ2-1; D unclear. Per germline, CDR1 SGHNT and CDR2 YENEEA. The CDR3 is made up of 15 amino acids. The V end was cut by 3 bases, the J end by 0 bases, with 9 bases between. CDR3 in amino acids: CASSFSAGSYNEQFF. DNA of the CDR3: TGTGCCAGCAGCTTTTCGGCAGGCTCCTACAATGAGCAGTTCTTC.

The chain employs TRBV27 and TRBJ1-3, with 9 bases fitting TRBD1. The CDR3 totals 16 residues. With V trimmed by 5 bases and J by 1 base, 6 bases remained unmatched. Per the germline V gene, CDR1 is MNHEY and CDR2 is SMNVEV (reference sequence). As DNA, the CDR3 is TGTGCCAGCAGTACGATACAGGGGGCGTCTGGAAACACCATATATTTT. Encoded protein: CASSTIQGASGNTIYF.

This rearrangement joins TRBV6-1 to TRBJ1-2, with TRBD1 as a possible D gene (5 bases). CDR1 is MNHNS and CDR2 is SASEGT in the germline V gene. The length of the CDR3 is 14 residues. Trimming removed 3 bases from V and 6 bases from J, with 14 bases in between. The CDR3 loop is CASSEGTQAHGYTF. In DNA form, the CDR3 reads TGTGCCAGCAGTGAGGGGACTCAGGCCCATGGCTACACCTTC.

The chain carries TRBV19 and TRBJ2-2; D unresolved. The germline V gene encodes CDR1 LNHDA and CDR2 SQIVND (reference sequence). Between the trimmed V and J ends, which lost 9 bases and 2 bases, there was a span of 10 bases. This CDR3 has 13 amino acids. The CDR3 protein is CASRSSNTGELFF. CDR3 nucleotides: TGTGCCAGCAGGTCCTCAAACACCGGGGAGCTGTTTTTT.

The genes are TRBV6-6 and TRBJ1-1, with a tentative D call TRBD1 (6 bases). CDR3 length equals 13 residues. Per germline, CDR1 MNHNY and CDR2 SVGAGI (reference sequence). V was trimmed by 8 bases and J by 1 base, leaving 11 bases between them. The CDR3 sequence: CASRDIENTEAFF. The CDR3 region has the DNA TGTGCCAGCCGGGACATAGAGAACACTGAAGCTTTCTTT.

The chain uses TRBV27 and TRBJ1-6, with 9 bases lining up with TRBD1. The length of the CDR3 is 13 residues. J gave up 7 bases and V 6 bases, and 1 base lay outside the gene matches. Per germline, CDR1 MNHEY and CDR2 SMNVEV (reference sequence). The CDR3 bases are TGTGCCAGCAGAACAGGGGGCAATTCACCCCTCCACTTT. It yields the protein CASRTGGNSPLHF.